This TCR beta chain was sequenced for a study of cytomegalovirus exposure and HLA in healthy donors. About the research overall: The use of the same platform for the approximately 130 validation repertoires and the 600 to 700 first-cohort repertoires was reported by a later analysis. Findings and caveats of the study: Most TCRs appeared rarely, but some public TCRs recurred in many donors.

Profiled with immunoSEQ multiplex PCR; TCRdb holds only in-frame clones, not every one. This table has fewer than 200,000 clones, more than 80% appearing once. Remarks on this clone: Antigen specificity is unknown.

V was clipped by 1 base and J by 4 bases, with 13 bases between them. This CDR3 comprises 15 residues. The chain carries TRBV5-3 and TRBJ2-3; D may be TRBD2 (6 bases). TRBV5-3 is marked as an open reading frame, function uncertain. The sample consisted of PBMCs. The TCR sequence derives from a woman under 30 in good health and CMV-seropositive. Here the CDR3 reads CARSLTGRGPDTQYF. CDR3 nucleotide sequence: TGTGCCAGAAGCTTGACGGGGCGGGGCCCAGATACGCAGTATTTT.